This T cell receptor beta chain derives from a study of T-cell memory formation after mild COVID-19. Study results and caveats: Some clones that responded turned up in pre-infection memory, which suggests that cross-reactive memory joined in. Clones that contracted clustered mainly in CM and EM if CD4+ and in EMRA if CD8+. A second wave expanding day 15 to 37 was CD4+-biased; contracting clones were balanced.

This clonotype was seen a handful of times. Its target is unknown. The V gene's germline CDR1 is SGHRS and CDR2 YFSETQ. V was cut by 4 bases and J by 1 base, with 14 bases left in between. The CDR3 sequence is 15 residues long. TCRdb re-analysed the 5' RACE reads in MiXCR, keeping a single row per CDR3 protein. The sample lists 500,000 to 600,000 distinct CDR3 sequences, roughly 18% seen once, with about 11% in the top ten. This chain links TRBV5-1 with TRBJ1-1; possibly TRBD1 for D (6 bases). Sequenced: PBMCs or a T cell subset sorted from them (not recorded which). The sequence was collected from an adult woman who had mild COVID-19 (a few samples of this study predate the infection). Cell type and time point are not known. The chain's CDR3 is CASSRGTFTNTEAFF. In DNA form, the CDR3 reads TGCGCCAGCAGCAGGGGGACTTTTACGAACACTGAAGCTTTCTTT.